What follows is one T cell receptor (beta chain) and its context. The antigen remains undetermined. Germline CDR1 and CDR2: SGHNT and YYREEE (reference sequence). V was trimmed by 4 bases and J by 4 bases, leaving 12 bases between them. The CDR3 is 13 amino acids. Libraries were prepared by immunoSEQ multiplex PCR; TCRdb keeps only in-frame clonotypes and omits some of them. The table shows over 1.4 million clones, with approximately 97% occurring only once. The record originates from a study of shared clonotypes between healthy human individuals. General study results and limits: Sharing across four donors was seen in 4.5% to 5.5% of naive CD4 clonotypes. Shared clonotypes across all four donors exceeded non-shared ones in generation probability.

CD4+ cell separation produced CD45RA+ naive and CD45RA-negative memory subsets. V is TRBV5-4 and J is TRBJ2-7, with D maybe TRBD2 (6 bases). Sequenced input: naive CD4+ T cells sorted from blood. Documented subset: CD45RA+ positively selected. The TCR sequence derives from a man aged 25 to 45 in good health. CDR3 region: CASSPKAGYEQYF. The CDR3, as DNA: TGTGCCAGCAGCCCCAAGGCGGGATACGAGCAGTACTTC.